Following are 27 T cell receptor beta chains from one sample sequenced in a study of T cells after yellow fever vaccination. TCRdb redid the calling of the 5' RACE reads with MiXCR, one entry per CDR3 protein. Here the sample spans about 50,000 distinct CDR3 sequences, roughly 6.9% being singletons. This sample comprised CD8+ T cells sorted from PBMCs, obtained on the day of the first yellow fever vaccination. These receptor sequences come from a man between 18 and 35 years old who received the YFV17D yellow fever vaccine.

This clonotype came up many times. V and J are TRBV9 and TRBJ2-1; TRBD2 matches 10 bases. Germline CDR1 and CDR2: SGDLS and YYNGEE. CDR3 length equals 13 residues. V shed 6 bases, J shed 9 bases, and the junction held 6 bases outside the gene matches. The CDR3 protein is CASTAGGTAEQFF. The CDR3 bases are TGTGCCAGCACAGCGGGGGGGACCGCTGAGCAGTTCTTC.

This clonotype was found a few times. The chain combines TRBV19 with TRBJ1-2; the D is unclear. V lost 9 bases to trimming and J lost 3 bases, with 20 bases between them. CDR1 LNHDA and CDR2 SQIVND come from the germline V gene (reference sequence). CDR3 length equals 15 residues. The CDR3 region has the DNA TGTGCCAGCAACGGGTGGGCGTCTGTTGACTATGGCTACACCTTC. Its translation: CASNGWASVDYGYTF. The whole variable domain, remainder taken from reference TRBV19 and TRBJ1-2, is DGGITQSPKYLFRKEGQNVTLSCEQNLNHDAMYWYRQDPGQGLRLIYYSQIVNDFQKGDIAEGYSVSREKKESFPLTVTSAQKNPTAFYLCASNGWASVDYGYTFGSGTRLTVV.

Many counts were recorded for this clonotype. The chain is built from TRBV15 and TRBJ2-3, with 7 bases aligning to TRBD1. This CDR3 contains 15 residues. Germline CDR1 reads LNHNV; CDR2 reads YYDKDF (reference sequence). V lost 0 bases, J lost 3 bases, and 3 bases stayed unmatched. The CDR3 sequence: CATSREGTVTDTQYF. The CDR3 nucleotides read TGTGCCACCAGCAGAGAGGGGACAGTAACAGATACGCAGTATTTT.

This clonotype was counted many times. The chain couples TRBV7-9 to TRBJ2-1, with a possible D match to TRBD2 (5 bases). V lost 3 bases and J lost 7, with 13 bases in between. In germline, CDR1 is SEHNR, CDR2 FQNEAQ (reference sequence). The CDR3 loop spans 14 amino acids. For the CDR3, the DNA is TGTGCCAGCAGCTTTGAAGGTGGAGGTAATGAGCAGTTCTTC. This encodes CASSFEGGGNEQFF.

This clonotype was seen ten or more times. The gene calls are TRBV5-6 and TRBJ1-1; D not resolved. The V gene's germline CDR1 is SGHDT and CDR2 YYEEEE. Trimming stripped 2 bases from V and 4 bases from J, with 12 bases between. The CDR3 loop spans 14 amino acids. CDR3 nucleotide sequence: TGTGCCAGCAGCTTCTACCGTTCCATCACTGAAGCTTTCTTT. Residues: CASSFYRSITEAFF.

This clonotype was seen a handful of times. This CDR3 is CSAYERGGGSYEQYF. CDR3 sequence (DNA): TGCAGCGCATACGAGCGGGGGGGAGGCTCCTACGAGCAGTACTTC. The gene calls are TRBV29-1 and TRBJ2-7, with TRBD2 identical over 10 bases. The germline V gene encodes CDR1 SQVTM and CDR2 ANQGSEA. The CDR3 is made up of 15 amino acids. Trimming cost V 7 bases and J 0 bases; bases outside gene matches: 9.

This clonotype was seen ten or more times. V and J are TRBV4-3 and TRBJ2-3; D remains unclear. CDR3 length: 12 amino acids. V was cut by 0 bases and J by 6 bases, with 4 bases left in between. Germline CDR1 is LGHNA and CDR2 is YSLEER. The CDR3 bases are TGCGCCAGCAGCCAAGATCTTGATACGCAGTATTTT. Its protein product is CASSQDLDTQYF.

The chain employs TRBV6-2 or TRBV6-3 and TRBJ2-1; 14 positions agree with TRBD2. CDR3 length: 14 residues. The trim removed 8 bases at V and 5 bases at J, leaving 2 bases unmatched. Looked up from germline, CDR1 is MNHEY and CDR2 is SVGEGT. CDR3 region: CASVGLAGDNEQFF. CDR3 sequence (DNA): TGTGCCAGCGTGGGACTAGCGGGGGACAATGAGCAGTTCTTC.

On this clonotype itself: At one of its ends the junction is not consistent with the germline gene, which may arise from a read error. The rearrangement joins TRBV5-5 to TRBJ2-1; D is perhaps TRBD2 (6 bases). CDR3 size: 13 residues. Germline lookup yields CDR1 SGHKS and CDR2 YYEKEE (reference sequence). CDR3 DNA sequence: TGTGCCATCAGCCTTGGGGGGAACTATGAGCAGTTCTTC. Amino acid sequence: CAISLGGNYEQFF.

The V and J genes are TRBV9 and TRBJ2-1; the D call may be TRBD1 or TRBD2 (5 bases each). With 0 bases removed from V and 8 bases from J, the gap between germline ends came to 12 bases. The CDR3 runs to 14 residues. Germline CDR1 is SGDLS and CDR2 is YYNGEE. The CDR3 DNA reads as TGTGCCAGCAGCGTAGACGGCCGAGGGGATGAGCAGTTCTTC. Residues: CASSVDGRGDEQFF.

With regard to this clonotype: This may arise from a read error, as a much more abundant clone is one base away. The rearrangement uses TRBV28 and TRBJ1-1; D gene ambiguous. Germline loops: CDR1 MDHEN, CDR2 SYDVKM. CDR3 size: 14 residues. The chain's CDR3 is CASSLNIHGTEVFF. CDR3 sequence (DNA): TGTGCCAGCAGTTTAAATATCCATGGCACTGAAGTTTTCTTT.

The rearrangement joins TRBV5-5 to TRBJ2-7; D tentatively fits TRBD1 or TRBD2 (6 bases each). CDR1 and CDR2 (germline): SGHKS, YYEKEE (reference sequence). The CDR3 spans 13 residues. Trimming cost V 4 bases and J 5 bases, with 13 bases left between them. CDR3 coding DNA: TGTGCCAGCAGCCAAGGGGGGCTTGACGAGCAGTACTTC. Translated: CASSQGGLDEQYF.

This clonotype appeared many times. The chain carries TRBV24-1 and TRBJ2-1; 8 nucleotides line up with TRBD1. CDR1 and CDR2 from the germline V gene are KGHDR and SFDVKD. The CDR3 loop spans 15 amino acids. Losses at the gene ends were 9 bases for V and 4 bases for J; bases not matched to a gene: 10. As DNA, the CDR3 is TGTGCCACCGGCTGGGGGACAGGACCATACAATGAGCAGTTCTTC. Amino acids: CATGWGTGPYNEQFF.

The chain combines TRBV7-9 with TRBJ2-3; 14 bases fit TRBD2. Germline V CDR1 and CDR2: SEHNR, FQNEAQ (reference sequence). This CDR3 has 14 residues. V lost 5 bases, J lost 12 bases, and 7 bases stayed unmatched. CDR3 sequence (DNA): TGTGCCAGCAGCCCGGGACTAGCGGGGGCCCCACAGTATTTT. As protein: CASSPGLAGAPQYF.

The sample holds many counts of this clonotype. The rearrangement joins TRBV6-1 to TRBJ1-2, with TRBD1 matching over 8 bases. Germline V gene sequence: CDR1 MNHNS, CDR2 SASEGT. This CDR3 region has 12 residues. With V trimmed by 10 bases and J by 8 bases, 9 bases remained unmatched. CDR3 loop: CATDGQGRGYTF. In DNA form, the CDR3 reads TGTGCCACGGACGGACAGGGTCGGGGCTACACCTTC.

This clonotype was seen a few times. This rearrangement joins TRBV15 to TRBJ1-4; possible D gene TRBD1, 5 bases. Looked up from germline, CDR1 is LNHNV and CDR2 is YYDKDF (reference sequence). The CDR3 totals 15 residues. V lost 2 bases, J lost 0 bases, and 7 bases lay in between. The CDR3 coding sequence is TGTGCCACCAGCAGACGGGGGGCAACTAATGAAAAACTGTTTTTT. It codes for CATSRRGATNEKLFF.

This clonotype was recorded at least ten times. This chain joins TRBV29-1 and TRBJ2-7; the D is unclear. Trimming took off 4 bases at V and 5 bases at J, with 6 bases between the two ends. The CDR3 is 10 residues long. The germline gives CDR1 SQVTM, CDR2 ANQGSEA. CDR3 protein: CSVAENEQYF. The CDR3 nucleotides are TGCAGCGTTGCGGAAAACGAGCAGTACTTC.

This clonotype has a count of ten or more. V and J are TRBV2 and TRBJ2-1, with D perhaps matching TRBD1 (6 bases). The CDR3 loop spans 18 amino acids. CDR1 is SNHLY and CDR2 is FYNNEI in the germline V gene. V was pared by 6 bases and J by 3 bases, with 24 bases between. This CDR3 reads CASRSPGHQKGYYNEQFF. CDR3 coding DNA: TGTGCCAGCAGATCCCCGGGACACCAAAAAGGCTACTACAATGAGCAGTTCTTC.

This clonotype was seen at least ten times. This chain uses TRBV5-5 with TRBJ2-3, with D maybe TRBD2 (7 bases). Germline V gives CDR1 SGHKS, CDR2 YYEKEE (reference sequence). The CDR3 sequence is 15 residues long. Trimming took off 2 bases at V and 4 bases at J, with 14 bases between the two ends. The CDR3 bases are TGTGCCAGCAGCTTCAACGGGGGGCGCGCAGATACGCAGTATTTT. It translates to CASSFNGGRADTQYF.

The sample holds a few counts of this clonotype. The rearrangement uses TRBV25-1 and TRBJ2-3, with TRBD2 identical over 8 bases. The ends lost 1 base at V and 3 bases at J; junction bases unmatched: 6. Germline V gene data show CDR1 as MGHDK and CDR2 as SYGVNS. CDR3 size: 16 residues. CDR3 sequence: CASSESRRGVTDTQYF. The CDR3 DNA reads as TGTGCCAGCAGTGAATCACGGCGGGGGGTAACAGATACGCAGTATTTT.

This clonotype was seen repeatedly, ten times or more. CDR3: CSASAGYNEQFF. As DNA, the CDR3 is TGCAGTGCTTCGGCGGGCTACAATGAGCAGTTCTTC. The V and J genes are TRBV20-1 and TRBJ2-1; a possible D gene is TRBD2 (5 bases). Germline V lookup: CDR1 DFQATT, CDR2 SNEGSKA (reference sequence). This CDR3 region has 12 residues. The germline V and J ends were trimmed by 5 bases and 3 bases, with 8 bases remaining between them.

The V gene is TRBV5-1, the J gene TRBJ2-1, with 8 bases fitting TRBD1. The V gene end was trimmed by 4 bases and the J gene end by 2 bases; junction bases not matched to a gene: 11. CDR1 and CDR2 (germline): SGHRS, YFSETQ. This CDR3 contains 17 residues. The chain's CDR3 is CASSLPTTGEAYNEQFF. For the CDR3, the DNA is TGCGCCAGCAGCCTCCCGACGACAGGGGAGGCCTACAATGAGCAGTTCTTC.

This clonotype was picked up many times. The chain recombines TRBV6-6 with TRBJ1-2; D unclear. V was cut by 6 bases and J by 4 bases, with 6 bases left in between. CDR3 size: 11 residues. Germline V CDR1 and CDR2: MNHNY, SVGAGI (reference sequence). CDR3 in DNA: TGTGCCAGCAGCCCTCCCTATGGCTACACCTTC. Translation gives CASSPPYGYTF.

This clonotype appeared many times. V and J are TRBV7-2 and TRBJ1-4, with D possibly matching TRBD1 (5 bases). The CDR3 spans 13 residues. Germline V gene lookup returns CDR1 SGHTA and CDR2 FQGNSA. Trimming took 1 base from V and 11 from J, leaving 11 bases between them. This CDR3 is CASSLGPEGKLFF. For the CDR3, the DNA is TGTGCCAGCAGCTTAGGACCAGAGGGGAAACTGTTTTTT.

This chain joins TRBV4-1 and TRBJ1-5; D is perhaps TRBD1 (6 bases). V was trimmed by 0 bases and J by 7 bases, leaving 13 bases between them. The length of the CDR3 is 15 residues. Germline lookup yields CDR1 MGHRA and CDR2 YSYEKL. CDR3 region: CASSQDYAGGQPQHF. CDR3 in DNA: TGCGCCAGCAGCCAAGATTATGCGGGGGGCCAGCCCCAGCATTTT.

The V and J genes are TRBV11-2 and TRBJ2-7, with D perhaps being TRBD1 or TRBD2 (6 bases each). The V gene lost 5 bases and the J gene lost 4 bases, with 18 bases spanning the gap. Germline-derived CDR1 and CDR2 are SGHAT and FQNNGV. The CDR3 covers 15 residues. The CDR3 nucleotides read TGTGCCAGCAGCCGACCGGGGGCAGGTGTTTACGAGCAGTACGTC. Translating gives CASSRPGAGVYEQYV.

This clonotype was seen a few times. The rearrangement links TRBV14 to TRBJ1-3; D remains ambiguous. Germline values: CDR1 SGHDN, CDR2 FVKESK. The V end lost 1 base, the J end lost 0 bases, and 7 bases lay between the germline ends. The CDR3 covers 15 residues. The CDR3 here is CASSQGTSSGNTIYF. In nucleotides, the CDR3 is TGTGCCAGCAGCCAAGGGACTAGCTCTGGAAACACCATATATTTT.